The 32 T cell receptor beta chains below come from one sample, sequenced in a study of molecular identifiers for immune sequencing clone quantification. One entry per CDR3 protein results from TCRdb running MiXCR on the PCR reads. Among 350,000 or so distinct CDR3 sequences listed, about a fifth were seen once. The sample consisted of naive CD8+ T cells from blood, with Jurkat cell RNA spiked in. Sample subset: FACS-sorted CD8+CD4-CCR7+CD45RA+ naive T cells. The receptors stem from a human donor in good health. Some libraries in this study had Jurkat cell RNA spiked in.

This clonotype turned up a few times. The chain links TRBV27 to TRBJ1-6; D uncertain. The CDR3 runs 14 residues. Between the trimmed V and J ends, which lost 5 bases and 8 bases, there was a span of 13 bases. The V gene's germline CDR1 is MNHEY and CDR2 SMNVEV (reference sequence). In DNA form, the CDR3 reads TGTGCCAGCAGTGAACAGTCAGTATATTCACCCCTCCACTTT. It codes for CASSEQSVYSPLHF.

In the case of this clonotype: This clone may be a read error of a much larger clone one base away. The chain links TRBV7-6 to TRBJ2-3; D might be TRBD1 or TRBD2, each matching 5 bases. This CDR3 comprises 13 residues. From germline, CDR1 is SGHVS and CDR2 FNYEAQ. CDR3 region: CATGRGVTDMQYF. The DNA of the CDR3 is TGTGCCACCGGCCGGGGCGTCACAGATATGCAGTATTTT.

V is TRBV20-1 and J is TRBJ1-5; 7 positions match TRBD1. CDR1 and CDR2 from the germline V gene are DFQATT and SNEGSKA (reference sequence). CDR3 size: 16 residues. J gave up 3 bases and V 0 bases, and 8 bases lay outside the gene matches. The CDR3 reads CSARDTGVDSNQPQHF. In nucleotides, the CDR3 is TGCAGTGCTAGAGATACAGGGGTGGATTCCAATCAGCCCCAGCATTTT.

This clonotype came up many times. The CDR3 sequence: CASSETQQGRQPQHF. In nucleotides, the CDR3 is TGTGCCAGCAGTGAGACACAACAGGGGCGCCAGCCCCAGCATTTT. The chain recombines TRBV6-1 with TRBJ1-5, with 7 nucleotides matching TRBD1. CDR1 and CDR2 from the germline V gene are MNHNS and SASEGT. The CDR3 totals 15 residues. The J segment lost 7 bases and the V segment lost 3 bases, leaving 9 bases of the junction unmatched.

With respect to this clonotype: A much larger clone lies a single base off, so this may be a read error. This sequence joins TRBV29-1 and TRBJ1-4, with D hard to call. The germline V gene encodes CDR1 SQVTM and CDR2 ANQGSEA. Trimming pared 0 bases from V and 2 bases from J, leaving 10 bases between. The CDR3 covers 15 residues. The CDR3 is CSVEDGTVTNEKLFF. Written as DNA, the CDR3 is TGCAGCGTTGAAGATGGAACCGTCACTAATGAAAAACTGTTTTTT.

On this clonotype itself: Mismatch with germline at one junction end may stem from a read error. This sequence joins TRBV7-9 and TRBJ1-3; D remains unclear. The CDR3 runs to 16 residues. The V gene's germline CDR1 is SEHNR and CDR2 FQNEAQ (reference sequence). The CDR3 DNA reads as TGTGCCAGCAGCGTACCGGGATCCGGCCCTGGATACACCATATATTTT. It codes for CASSVPGSGPGYTIYF.

As regards this clonotype: This may stem from a read error, because a much larger clone lies one nucleotide away. The chain joins TRBV29-1 to TRBJ2-5; D not resolved. There are 14 residues in the CDR3. The V end lost 1 base, the J end lost 9 bases, and 18 bases lay between the germline ends. Germline lookup yields CDR1 SQVTM and CDR2 ANQGSEA. The CDR3 DNA is TGCAGCGTTGAAGTGCCAGGTTGGGCTGAGGCCCAGTACTTC. It translates to CSVEVPGWAEAQYF.

This clonotype has ten or more counts. CDR3 sequence: CASSQAEAGFTDTQYF. In DNA, the CDR3 is TGTGCCAGCAGCCAAGCGGAGGCTGGATTCACAGATACGCAGTATTTT. This chain connects TRBV14 to TRBJ2-3; possibly TRBD2 for D (5 bases). CDR1 and CDR2 (germline): SGHDN, FVKESK. V lost 1 base and J 2 bases, leaving 13 bases between the germline ends. This CDR3 has 16 residues.

Worth noting for this clonotype: A read error may explain this, as a much larger clone is one base away. J is TRBJ2-5 and V is TRBV6-5; D may correspond to TRBD1 or TRBD2 (5 bases each). Germline CDR1 is MNHEY and CDR2 is SVGAGI. Trimming stripped 6 bases from V and 1 base from J, with 15 bases between. The CDR3 has 15 residues. The CDR3 sequence: CASSHLRGIQETQYF. The CDR3 nucleotides are TGTGCCAGCAGCCATCTCCGGGGCATCCAAGAGACCCAGTACTTC.

This clonotype was detected ten times or more. The genes are TRBV24-1 and TRBJ2-1, with 14 bases lining up with TRBD2. The CDR3 consists of 15 residues. Germline CDR1 is KGHDR and CDR2 is SFDVKD. Unmatched junction bases numbered 2, after V lost 3 bases and J lost 8 bases. This chain's CDR3 is CATSDPGLAGDEQFF. The DNA for the CDR3 is TGTGCCACCAGTGATCCGGGACTAGCGGGGGATGAGCAGTTCTTC.

This chain connects TRBV19 to TRBJ2-5, with D maybe TRBD2 (6 bases). The CDR3 is made up of 15 amino acids. Germline loops: CDR1 LNHDA, CDR2 SQIVND (reference sequence). The V gene lost 2 bases and the J gene lost 5 bases, with 15 bases spanning the gap. CDR3 residues: CASSITSYGLETQYF. The CDR3 DNA is TGTGCCAGTAGTATAACTAGCTATGGCCTGGAGACCCAGTACTTC.

Regarding this clonotype: This sequence may be a read error, since a much larger clone differs from it by one base. This rearrangement joins TRBV7-9 to TRBJ2-3; D uncertain. The J call is uncertain, as TRBJ1-5 better fits the DNA end. From germline, CDR1 is SEHNR and CDR2 FQNEAQ (reference sequence). The CDR3 loop spans 13 amino acids. The CDR3 here is CASSGIGTDTQHF. The CDR3 DNA sequence: TGTGCCAGCAGCGGGATTGGCACAGATACGCAGCATTTT.

This clonotype was found many times. The chain joins TRBV7-8 to TRBJ2-3; D gene unclear. Trimming removed 2 bases at V and 4 bases at J, with 13 bases between. CDR3 size: 15 residues. The germline V gene encodes CDR1 SGHVS and CDR2 FQNEAQ. The CDR3 DNA follows: TGTGCCAGCAGCTTACGTGGGTCTCTATCAGATACGCAGTATTTT. This translates into CASSLRGSLSDTQYF. Complete variable domain (other parts from reference TRBV7-8 and TRBJ2-3): GAGVSQSPRYKVAKRGQDVALRCDPISGHVSLFWYQQALGQGPEFLTYFQNEAQLDKSGLPSDRFFAERPEGSVSTLKIQRTQQEDSAVYLCASSLRGSLSDTQYFGPGTRLTVL.

Many counts were recorded for this clonotype. The chain recombines TRBV9 with TRBJ1-5; possible D gene TRBD1, 5 bases. The germline gives CDR1 SGDLS, CDR2 YYNGEE. The CDR3 covers 13 residues. The V end lost 5 bases, the J end lost 5 bases, and 11 bases lay between the germline ends. The chain's CDR3 is CASSAWGDQPQHF. CDR3 nucleotides: TGTGCCAGCAGTGCCTGGGGGGATCAGCCCCAGCATTTT.

About this clonotype: A clone one base away is much larger, so this may be a read error. The chain employs TRBV20-1 and TRBJ1-4; D possibly corresponds to TRBD1 (5 bases). CDR1 DFQATT and CDR2 SNEGSKA come from the germline V gene (reference sequence). This CDR3 comprises 14 residues. Trimming removed 3 bases from V and 4 bases from J, with 12 bases in between. The chain's CDR3 is CSAREWGHNEKLFF. The DNA for the CDR3 is TGCAGTGCTAGGGAATGGGGCCATAATGAAAAACTGTTTTTT.

This clonotype was observed many times. The J gene is TRBJ2-3, the V gene TRBV20-1; 8 bases line up with TRBD1. Germline CDR1 is DFQATT and CDR2 is SNEGSKA (reference sequence). V dropped 0 bases and J dropped 6; count of bases not matched to a gene: 8. The CDR3 runs to 15 residues. The CDR3 loop is CSARDSGQGHDTQYF. In DNA form, the CDR3 reads TGCAGTGCTAGAGATTCTGGACAGGGTCACGATACGCAGTATTTT.

This clonotype was counted ten times or more. The V and J genes are TRBV4-3 and TRBJ1-2; 8 bases align to TRBD1. Trimming at V came to 0 bases and at J to 4 bases, leaving 13 bases not matched to a gene. The germline CDR1 and CDR2 sequences are LGHNA and YSLEER. This CDR3 comprises 18 residues. CDR3 protein: CASSQDGRGHGGSYGYTF. CDR3 DNA: TGCGCCAGCAGCCAAGATGGCAGGGGGCACGGAGGGAGCTATGGCTACACCTTC.

This chain connects TRBV7-9 to TRBJ1-5; D is undetermined. The end of the DNA is better explained by TRBJ2-3, so the J call may be wrong. In germline, CDR1 is SEHNR, CDR2 FQNEAQ (reference sequence). The CDR3 covers 12 residues. Here the CDR3 reads CASSFINQPQYF. Written as DNA, the CDR3 is TGTGCCAGCAGCTTCATAAATCAGCCCCAGTATTTT.

This clonotype was detected ten times or more. The rearrangement links TRBV7-9 to TRBJ1-2, with D tentatively TRBD1 (5 bases). The CDR3 consists of 13 residues. CDR1 is SEHNR, CDR2 FQNEAQ, per germline (reference sequence). V was clipped by 1 base and J by 7 bases, with 10 bases between them. The DNA for the CDR3 is TGTGCCAGCAGCTTAGAGGGGAGGCTTGGCTACACCTTC. This gives the protein CASSLEGRLGYTF.

This clonotype showed up just a few times. The CDR3 region is CASSLLGKDEQYF. The CDR3 DNA reads TGTGCCAGCAGCTTGCTAGGAAAAGACGAGCAGTACTTC. The rearrangement uses TRBV7-9 and TRBJ2-7; no firm D call. Germline CDR1 SEHNR, CDR2 FQNEAQ (reference sequence). This CDR3 has 13 residues. The germline V and J ends were trimmed by 3 bases and 5 bases, with 11 bases remaining between them.

This clonotype was detected many times. The V call is TRBV5-5, the J call TRBJ2-6; 11 positions agree with TRBD2. The ends lost 3 bases at V and 2 bases at J; junction bases unmatched: 13. Germline V gene data show CDR1 as SGHKS and CDR2 as YYEKEE (reference sequence). This CDR3 has 20 residues. This chain's CDR3 is CASSSYQTVAGGPGANVLTF. The CDR3 nucleotides read TGTGCCAGCAGCTCCTACCAGACTGTAGCGGGGGGGCCTGGGGCCAACGTCCTGACTTTC.

This chain joins TRBV7-9 and TRBJ2-6; a possible D gene is TRBD1 (5 bases). Germline lookup yields CDR1 SEHNR and CDR2 FQNEAQ (reference sequence). The CDR3 contains 12 residues. V lost 8 bases to trimming and J lost 5 bases, with 7 bases between them. The CDR3 DNA is TGTGCCAGCCCGGACAGGGCCAACGTCCTGACTTTC. Translating gives CASPDRANVLTF.

This clonotype was found many times. The CDR3, as DNA: TGTGCCAGCAGCCCCGGACAGCCCCAAAACATTCAGTACTTC. Translation gives CASSPGQPQNIQYF. V usage is TRBV7-6 and J usage is TRBJ2-4; possibly TRBD1 for D (6 bases). V was pared by 5 bases and J by 5 bases, with 13 bases between. Germline loops: CDR1 SGHVS, CDR2 FNYEAQ. The CDR3 loop spans 14 amino acids.

Ten or more counts support this clonotype. This rearrangement joins TRBV6-6 to TRBJ2-3; 8 bases map to TRBD2. Germline CDR1 reads MNHNY; CDR2 reads SVGAGI (reference sequence). V dropped 6 bases and J dropped 1; count of bases not matched to a gene: 12. The CDR3 consists of 17 residues. The CDR3 is CASSWLAGGPRTDTQYF. CDR3 sequence (DNA): TGTGCCAGCAGCTGGCTAGCGGGCGGTCCTCGCACAGATACGCAGTATTTT.

This clonotype has a count of ten or more. This chain connects TRBV6-5 to TRBJ1-1, with unresolved D. Germline lookup yields CDR1 MNHEY and CDR2 SVGAGI. The CDR3 is 13 residues long. V lost 1 base, J lost 1 base, and 4 bases lay in between. The CDR3 DNA reads TGTGCCAGCAGTTACTTTAGGAACACTGAAGCTTTCTTT. This gives the protein CASSYFRNTEAFF.

This clonotype has at least ten counts. The CDR3 DNA reads TGTGCCAGCAGCCTAGGGCAGGTCCCAATGAACACTGAAGCTTTCTTT. This sequence encodes CASSLGQVPMNTEAFF. The genes are TRBV7-8 and TRBJ1-1; D is undetermined. Trimming took off 5 bases at V and 0 bases at J, with 16 bases between the two ends. CDR1 is SGHVS and CDR2 is FQNEAQ in the germline V gene. This CDR3 contains 16 residues.

The table lists this clonotype with many counts. This chain joins TRBV18 and TRBJ2-1; D is undetermined. V was clipped by 0 bases and J by 10 bases, with 13 bases between them. This CDR3 is built from 14 residues. The germline CDR1 and CDR2 sequences are KGHSH and LQKENI. The CDR3 DNA reads as TGTGCCAGCTCACCACCCACCGCTCCACCAGAGCAGTTCTTC. It yields the protein CASSPPTAPPEQFF.

The CDR3 DNA sequence: TGCAGTGCTATAGACCCCCTAGTGGGAGGGCGCGAGCAGTACTTC. Its protein is CSAIDPLVGGREQYF. The chain has TRBV20-1 and TRBJ2-7; TRBD2 agrees at 7 bases. After removal of 4 bases from V and 6 bases from J, the junction contained 15 bases not matched to a gene. This CDR3 contains 15 residues. Germline CDR1 DFQATT, CDR2 SNEGSKA (reference sequence).

This clonotype showed up many times. V and J are TRBV11-2 and TRBJ2-1; D is perhaps TRBD1 (6 bases). Trimming stripped 5 bases from V and 8 bases from J, with 22 bases between. Germline assignment: CDR1 SGHAT and CDR2 FQNNGV. CDR3 length: 16 amino acids. The CDR3 region has the DNA TGTGCCAGCAGCCATTCTAGGGACACCCGCTTTTATGAGCAGTTCTTC. Amino acids: CASSHSRDTRFYEQFF.

There are many counts of this clonotype. The V and J genes are TRBV5-4 and TRBJ1-2; D remains unclear. V was shortened by 2 bases and J by 6 bases, with 14 bases between the two germline ends. Germline CDR1 SGHNT, CDR2 YYREEE (reference sequence). The CDR3 runs 14 residues. The CDR3 DNA sequence: TGTGCCAGCAGCTTATGGGTCTCGTCTAATGGCTACACCTTC. It translates to CASSLWVSSNGYTF. The full variable domain, rest sourced from reference TRBV5-4 and TRBJ1-2, is ETGVTQSPTHLIKTRGQQVTLRCSSQSGHNTVSWYQQALGQGPQFIFQYYREEENGRGNFPPRFSGLQFPNYSSELNVNALELDDSALYLCASSLWVSSNGYTFGSGTRLTVV.

At least ten counts were recorded for this clonotype. The V and J genes are TRBV4-1 and TRBJ2-1, with D possibly being TRBD2 (6 bases). CDR3 length: 15 amino acids. CDR1 MGHRA and CDR2 YSYEKL come from the germline V gene. Trimming left V 0 bases short and J 3 bases short, with 9 bases between. As DNA, the CDR3 is TGCGCCAGCAGCCAAGATCGCGGGGACTACAATGAGCAGTTCTTC. Protein product: CASSQDRGDYNEQFF.

This clonotype came up many times. The chain is built from TRBV30 and TRBJ2-3, with TRBD2 as a possible D gene (5 bases). The CDR3 spans 11 residues. Trimming removed 7 bases at V and 9 bases at J, with 14 bases between. Germline loops: CDR1 GTSNPN, CDR2 SVGIG (reference sequence). CDR3 DNA: TGTGCCTTTCAACTAGGAGTCACGCAGTATTTT. This encodes CAFQLGVTQYF.